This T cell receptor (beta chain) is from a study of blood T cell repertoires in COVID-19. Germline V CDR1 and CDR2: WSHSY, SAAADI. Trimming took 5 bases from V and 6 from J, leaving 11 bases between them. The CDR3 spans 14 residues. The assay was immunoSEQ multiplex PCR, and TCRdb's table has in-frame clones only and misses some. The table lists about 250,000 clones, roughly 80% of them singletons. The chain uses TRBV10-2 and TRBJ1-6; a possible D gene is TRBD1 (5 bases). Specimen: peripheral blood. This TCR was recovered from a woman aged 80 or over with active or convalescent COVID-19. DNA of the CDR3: TGCGCCAGCAGTATAACAGGCACTAATTCACCCCTCCACTTT. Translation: CASSITGTNSPLHF.